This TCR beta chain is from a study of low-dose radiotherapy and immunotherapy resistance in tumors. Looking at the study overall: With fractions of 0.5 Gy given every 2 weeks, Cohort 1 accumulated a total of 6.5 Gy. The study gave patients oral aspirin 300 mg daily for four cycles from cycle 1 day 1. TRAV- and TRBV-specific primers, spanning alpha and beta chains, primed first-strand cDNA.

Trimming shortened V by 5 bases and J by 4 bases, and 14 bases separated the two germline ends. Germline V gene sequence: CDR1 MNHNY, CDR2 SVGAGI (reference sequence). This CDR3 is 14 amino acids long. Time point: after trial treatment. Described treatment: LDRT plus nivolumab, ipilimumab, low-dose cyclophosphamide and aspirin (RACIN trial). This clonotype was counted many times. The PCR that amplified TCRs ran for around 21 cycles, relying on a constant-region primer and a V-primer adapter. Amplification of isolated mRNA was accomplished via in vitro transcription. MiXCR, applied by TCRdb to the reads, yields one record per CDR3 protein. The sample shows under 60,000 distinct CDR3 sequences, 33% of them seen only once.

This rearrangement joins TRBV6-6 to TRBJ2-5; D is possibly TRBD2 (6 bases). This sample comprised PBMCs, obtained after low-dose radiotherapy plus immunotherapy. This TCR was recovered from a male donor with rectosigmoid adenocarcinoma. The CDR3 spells CASSRDPRGETQYF. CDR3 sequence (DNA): TGTGCCAGCAGTCGAGACCCGCGGGGAGAGACCCAGTACTTC.